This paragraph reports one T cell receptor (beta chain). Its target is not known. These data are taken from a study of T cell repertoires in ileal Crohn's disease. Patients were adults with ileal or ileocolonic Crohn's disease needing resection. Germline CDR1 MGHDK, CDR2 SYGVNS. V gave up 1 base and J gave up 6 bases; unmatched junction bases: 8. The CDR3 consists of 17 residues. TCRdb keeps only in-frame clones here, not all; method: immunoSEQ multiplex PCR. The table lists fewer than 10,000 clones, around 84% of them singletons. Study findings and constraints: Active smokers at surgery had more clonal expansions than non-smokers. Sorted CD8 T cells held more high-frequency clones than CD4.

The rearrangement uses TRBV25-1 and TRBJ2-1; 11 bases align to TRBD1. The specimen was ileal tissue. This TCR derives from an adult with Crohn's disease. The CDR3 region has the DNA TGTGCCAGCAGTGAATCGACACCCGGGACAGGGGGCAATGAGCAGTTCTTC. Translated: CASSESTPGTGGNEQFF.